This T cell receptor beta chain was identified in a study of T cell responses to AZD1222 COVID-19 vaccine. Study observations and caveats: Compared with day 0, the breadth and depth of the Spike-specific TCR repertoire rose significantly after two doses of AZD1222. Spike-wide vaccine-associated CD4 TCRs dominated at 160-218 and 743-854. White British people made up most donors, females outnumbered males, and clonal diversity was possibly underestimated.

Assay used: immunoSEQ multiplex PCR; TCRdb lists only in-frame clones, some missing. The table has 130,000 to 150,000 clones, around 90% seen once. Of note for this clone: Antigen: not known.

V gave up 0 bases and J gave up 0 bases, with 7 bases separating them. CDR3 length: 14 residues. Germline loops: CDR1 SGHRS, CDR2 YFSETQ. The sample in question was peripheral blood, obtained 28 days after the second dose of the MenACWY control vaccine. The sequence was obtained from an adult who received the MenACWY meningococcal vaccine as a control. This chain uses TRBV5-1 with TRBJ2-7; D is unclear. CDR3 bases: TGCGCCAGCAGCTTGGCCGTGGACTCCTACGAGCAGTACTTC. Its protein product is CASSLAVDSYEQYF.